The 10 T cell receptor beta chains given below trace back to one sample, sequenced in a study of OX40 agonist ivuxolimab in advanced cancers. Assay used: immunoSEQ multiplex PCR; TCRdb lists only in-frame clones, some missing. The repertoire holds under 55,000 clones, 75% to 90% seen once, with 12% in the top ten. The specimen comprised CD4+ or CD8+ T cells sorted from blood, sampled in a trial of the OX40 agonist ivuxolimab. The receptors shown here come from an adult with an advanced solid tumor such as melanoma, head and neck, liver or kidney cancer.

This CDR3 reads CASRSLRVAGSTEAFF. The DNA of the CDR3 is TGTGCCAGCAGAAGCTTGAGGGTCGCGGGGAGCACTGAAGCTTTCTTT. The chain links TRBV27 to TRBJ1-1; D is ambiguous. V lost 6 bases, J lost 4 bases, and 21 bases lay in between. This CDR3 region has 16 residues. The germline gives CDR1 MNHEY, CDR2 SMNVEV (reference sequence).

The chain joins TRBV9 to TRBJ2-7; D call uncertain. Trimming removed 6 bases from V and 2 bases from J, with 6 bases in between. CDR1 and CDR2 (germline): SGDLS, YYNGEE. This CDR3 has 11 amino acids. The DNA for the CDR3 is TGTGCCAGCACCCCCACCTACGAGCAGTACTTC. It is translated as CASTPTYEQYF.

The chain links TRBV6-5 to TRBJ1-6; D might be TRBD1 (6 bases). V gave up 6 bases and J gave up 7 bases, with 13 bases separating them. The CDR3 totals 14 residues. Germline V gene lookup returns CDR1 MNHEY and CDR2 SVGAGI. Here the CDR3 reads CASSPGQLNSPLHF. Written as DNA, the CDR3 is TGTGCCAGCAGCCCCGGACAGCTAAATTCACCCCTCCACTTT.

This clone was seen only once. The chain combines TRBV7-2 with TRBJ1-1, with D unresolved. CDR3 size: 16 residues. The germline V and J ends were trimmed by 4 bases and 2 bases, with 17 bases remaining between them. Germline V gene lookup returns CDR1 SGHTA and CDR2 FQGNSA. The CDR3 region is CASSSPLGRRNTEAFF. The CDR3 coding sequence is TGTGCCAGCAGCTCCCCCCTGGGAAGAAGAAACACTGAAGCTTTCTTT.

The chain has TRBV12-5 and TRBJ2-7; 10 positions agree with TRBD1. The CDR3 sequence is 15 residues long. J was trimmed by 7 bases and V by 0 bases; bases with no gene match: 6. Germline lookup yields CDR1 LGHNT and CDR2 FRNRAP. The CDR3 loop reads CASGLVPDRGREQYV. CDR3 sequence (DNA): TGTGCTAGTGGTTTGGTACCCGACAGGGGGCGAGAGCAGTACGTC.

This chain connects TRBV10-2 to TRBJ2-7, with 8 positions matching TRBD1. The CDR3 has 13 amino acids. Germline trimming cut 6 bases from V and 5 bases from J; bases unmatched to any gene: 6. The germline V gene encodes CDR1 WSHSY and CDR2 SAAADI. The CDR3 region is CASSKDRGHEQYV. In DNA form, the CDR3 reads TGCGCCAGCAGCAAAGACAGGGGTCACGAGCAGTACGTC.

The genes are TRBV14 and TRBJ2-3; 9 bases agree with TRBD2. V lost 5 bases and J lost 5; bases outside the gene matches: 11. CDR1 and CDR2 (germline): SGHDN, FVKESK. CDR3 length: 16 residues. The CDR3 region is CASSIRIAGAGDTQYF. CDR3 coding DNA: TGTGCCAGCAGCATAAGGATAGCGGGAGCGGGAGATACGCAGTATTTT.

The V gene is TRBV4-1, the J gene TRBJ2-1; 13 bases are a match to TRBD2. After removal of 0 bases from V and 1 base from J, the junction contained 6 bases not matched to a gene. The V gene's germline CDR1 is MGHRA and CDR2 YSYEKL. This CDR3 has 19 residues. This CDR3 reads CASSQDRTSGSNSYNEQFF. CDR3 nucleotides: TGCGCCAGCAGCCAAGATCGGACTAGCGGGAGTAATTCCTACAATGAGCAGTTCTTC.

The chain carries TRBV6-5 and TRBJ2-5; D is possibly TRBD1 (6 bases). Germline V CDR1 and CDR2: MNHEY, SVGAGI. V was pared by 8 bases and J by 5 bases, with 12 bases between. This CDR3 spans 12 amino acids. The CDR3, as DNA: TGTGCCAGCGTCAGTCAGGGGGAGACCCAGTACTTC. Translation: CASVSQGETQYF.

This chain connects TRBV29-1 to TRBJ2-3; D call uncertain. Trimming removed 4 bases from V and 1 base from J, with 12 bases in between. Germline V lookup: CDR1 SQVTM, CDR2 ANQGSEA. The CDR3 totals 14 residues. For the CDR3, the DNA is TGCAGCGTTGTAGTAGGCGGCGGCACAGATACGCAGTATTTT. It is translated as CSVVVGGGTDTQYF.